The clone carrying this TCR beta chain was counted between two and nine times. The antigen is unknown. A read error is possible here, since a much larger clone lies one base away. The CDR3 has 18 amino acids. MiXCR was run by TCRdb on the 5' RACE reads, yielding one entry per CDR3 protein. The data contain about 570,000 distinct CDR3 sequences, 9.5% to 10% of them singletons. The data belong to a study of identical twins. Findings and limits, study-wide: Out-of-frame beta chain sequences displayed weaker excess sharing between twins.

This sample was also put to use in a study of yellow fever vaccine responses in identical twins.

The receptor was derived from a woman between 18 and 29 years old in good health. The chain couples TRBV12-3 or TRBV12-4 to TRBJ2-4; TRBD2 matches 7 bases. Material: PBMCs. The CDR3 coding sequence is TGTGCCATCAGTTTAGTTAGGGCGGGAGAGGTCACCAAAAACATTCAGTACTTC. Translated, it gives CAISLVRAGEVTKNIQYF.